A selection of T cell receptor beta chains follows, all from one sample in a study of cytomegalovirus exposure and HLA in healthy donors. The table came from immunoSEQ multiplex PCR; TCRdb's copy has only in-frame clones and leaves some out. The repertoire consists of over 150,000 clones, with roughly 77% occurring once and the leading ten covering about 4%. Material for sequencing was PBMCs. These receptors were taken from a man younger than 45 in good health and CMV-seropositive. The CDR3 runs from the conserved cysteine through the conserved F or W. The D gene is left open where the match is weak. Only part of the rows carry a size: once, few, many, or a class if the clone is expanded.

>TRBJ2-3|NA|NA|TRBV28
CASSSSGGPSDTQYF
NA
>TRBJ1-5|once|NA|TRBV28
CASSTIWGGPSSNQPQHF
TGTGCCAGCAGTACCATTTGGGGGGGGCCATCGAGCAATCAGCCCCAGCATTTT
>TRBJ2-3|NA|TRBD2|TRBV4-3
CASSPGLATDTQYF
TGCGCCAGCAGCCCGGGACTAGCGACAGATACGCAGTATTTT
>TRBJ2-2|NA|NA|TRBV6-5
CASSYRAGNTGELFF
TGTGCCAGCAGTTACCGCGCAGGGAACACCGGGGAGCTGTTTTTT
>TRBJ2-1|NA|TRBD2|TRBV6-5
CASGPGGPYNEQFF
TGTGCCAGCGGACCGGGGGGGCCCTACAATGAGCAGTTCTTC
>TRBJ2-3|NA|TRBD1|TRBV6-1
CASTEGRQGSDTQYF
TGTGCCAGCACAGAAGGGAGACAGGGGTCGGATACGCAGTATTTT
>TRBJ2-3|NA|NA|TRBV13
CASNVGGAEDTQYF
TGTGCCAGCAACGTTGGCGGGGCAGAAGATACGCAGTATTTT
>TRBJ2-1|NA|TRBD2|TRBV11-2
CASSLGRGDVREQFF
TGTGCCAGCAGCTTAGGGCGGGGGGATGTTAGAGAGCAGTTCTTC
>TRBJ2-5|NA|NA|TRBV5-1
CASSDGAGAETQYF
TGCGCCAGCAGCGACGGCGCAGGGGCGGAGACCCAGTACTTC
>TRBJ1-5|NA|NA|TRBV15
CATSRGRGRGVQPQHF
TGTGCCACCAGCAGGGGCCGCGGGAGGGGCGTTCAGCCCCAGCATTTT
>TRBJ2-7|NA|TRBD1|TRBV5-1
CASTRRQGGLYEQYF
TGCGCCAGCACCAGGAGACAGGGGGGCCTCTACGAGCAGTACTTC
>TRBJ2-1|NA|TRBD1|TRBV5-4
CASSARDRGYNEQFF
TGTGCCAGCAGCGCACGGGACAGGGGCTACAATGAGCAGTTCTTC
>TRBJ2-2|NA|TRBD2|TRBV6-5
CASTTGTSDTGELFF
TGTGCCAGCACCACCGGGACTAGCGACACCGGGGAGCTGTTTTTT
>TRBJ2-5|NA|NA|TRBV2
CASRTDTQETQYF
TGTGCCAGCAGGACAGATACTCAAGAGACCCAGTACTTC
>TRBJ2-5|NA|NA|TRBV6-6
CASSYGPDSQETQYF
TGTGCCAGCAGTTACGGTCCTGACAGCCAAGAGACCCAGTACTTC
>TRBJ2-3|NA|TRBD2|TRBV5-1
CASRSGAGDTQYF
TGCGCCAGCAGAAGCGGGGCGGGAGATACGCAGTATTTT
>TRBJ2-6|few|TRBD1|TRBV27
CASRYRGSGANVLTF
TGTGCCAGCAGATACAGGGGATCAGGGGCCAACGTCCTGACTTTC
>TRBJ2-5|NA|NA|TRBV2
CASSSQVAPGETQYF
TGTGCCAGTTCATCACAGGTAGCACCTGGGGAGACCCAGTACTTC
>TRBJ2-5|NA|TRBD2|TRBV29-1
CSVELGLRQETQYF
TGCAGCGTTGAGCTGGGACTAAGACAAGAGACCCAGTACTTC
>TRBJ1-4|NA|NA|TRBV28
CASSHISPRARDEKLFF
TGTGCCAGCAGTCACATATCACCCCGCGCCCGGGATGAAAAACTGTTTTTT
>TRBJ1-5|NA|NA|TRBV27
CASSLLGGQPQHF
TGTGCCAGCAGTTTATTAGGAGGGCAGCCCCAGCATTTT
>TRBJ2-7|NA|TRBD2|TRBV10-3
CAISDTRGTYEQYF
TGTGCCATCAGTGACACGCGGGGGACCTACGAGCAGTACTTC
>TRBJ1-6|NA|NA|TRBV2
CASSGLADSYNSPLHF
TGTGCCAGCAGCGGCTTAGCAGACTCCTATAATTCACCCCTCCACTTT
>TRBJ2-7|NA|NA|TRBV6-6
CAHAEGLGEQYF
TGTGCCCACGCGGAGGGCCTGGGGGAGCAGTACTTC